The 18 T cell receptor beta chains reported below all come from one sample, sequenced in a study of radiotherapy plus CTLA-4 blockade in lung cancer. TCRdb keeps only in-frame clones here, not all; method: immunoSEQ multiplex PCR. The sample lists about 40,000 clones, roughly 73% seen once, with less than 25% in the top ten. The source material was peripheral blood, sampled from a patient treated with radiotherapy plus ipilimumab. Every receptor here comes from a human donor with non-small cell lung cancer that progressed on radiotherapy plus ipilimumab.

V is TRBV2 and J is TRBJ1-1, with D unclear. CDR3 length: 13 residues. Germline CDR1 reads SNHLY; CDR2 reads FYNNEI. V was shortened by 3 bases and J by 1 base, with 6 bases between the two germline ends. The CDR3 nucleotides are TGTGCCAGCAGTGAGGCAGAGAACACTGAAGCTTTCTTT. This encodes CASSEAENTEAFF.

The rearrangement links TRBV27 to TRBJ2-7; weak D call: TRBD1 (6 bases). Germline V lookup: CDR1 MNHEY, CDR2 SMNVEV (reference sequence). Trimming cost V 3 bases and J 5 bases, with 17 bases left between them. The CDR3 runs 15 residues. The CDR3, as DNA: TGTGCCAGCAGTTTGAAAATTCAGGGGATCCACGAGCAGTACTTC. This encodes CASSLKIQGIHEQYF.

J is TRBJ2-3 and V is TRBV5-1; TRBD1 is a possible D gene (7 bases). Trimming left V 5 bases short and J 2 bases short, with 15 bases between. Germline values: CDR1 SGHRS, CDR2 YFSETQ. The CDR3 has 15 amino acids. CDR3 nucleotides: TGCGCCAGCAGACCCAGGGGGGTAGACACAGATACGCAGTATTTT. This gives the protein CASRPRGVDTDTQYF. Combining the CDR3 with reference TRBV5-1 and TRBJ2-3 gives the whole variable domain KAGVTQTPRYLIKTRGQQVTLSCSPISGHRSVSWYQQTPGQGLQFLFEYFSETQRNKGNFPGRFSGRQFSNSRSEMNVSTLELGDSALYLCASRPRGVDTDTQYFGPGTRLTVL.

This clone was seen just once. The chain couples TRBV5-1 to TRBJ2-7; D perhaps matches TRBD1 (6 bases). The CDR3 loop spans 16 amino acids. Germline V lookup: CDR1 SGHRS, CDR2 YFSETQ. Trimming stripped 2 bases from V and 0 bases from J, with 15 bases between. CDR3 loop: CASSFLLRDNSYEQYF. The CDR3 DNA is TGCGCCAGCAGCTTCCTGCTCCGGGACAACTCCTACGAGCAGTACTTC.

The rearrangement uses TRBV10-1 and TRBJ1-5; no firm D call. This CDR3 has 12 residues. Trimming stripped 3 bases from V and 4 bases from J, with 4 bases between. Germline CDR1 is WNHNN and CDR2 is SYGVQD (reference sequence). CDR3 nucleotides: TGCGCCAGCAGTGACGGGAATCAGCCCCAGCATTTT. It is translated as CASSDGNQPQHF.

The chain carries TRBV6-1 and TRBJ1-2, with 9 nucleotides matching TRBD1. The CDR3 has 16 amino acids. Germline V gene data show CDR1 as MNHNS and CDR2 as SASEGT. Losses at the gene ends were 0 bases for V and 4 bases for J; bases not matched to a gene: 6. This CDR3 is CASSEAATGGSYGYTF. The CDR3 nucleotides read TGTGCCAGCAGTGAAGCCGCGACAGGGGGGTCCTATGGCTACACCTTC.

The chain carries TRBV27 and TRBJ1-1; D not resolved. The CDR3 covers 15 residues. Germline assignment: CDR1 MNHEY and CDR2 SMNVEV (reference sequence). V dropped 4 bases and J dropped 1 base, with 13 bases sitting between them. CDR3 nucleotide sequence: TGTGCCAGCAGTTCCATCTTAGGGAGGAACACTGAAGCTTTCTTT. Protein sequence: CASSSILGRNTEAFF.

J is TRBJ2-2 and V is TRBV9; 14 nucleotides line up with TRBD2. The J segment lost 5 bases and the V segment lost 2 bases, leaving 5 bases of the junction unmatched. Per germline, CDR1 SGDLS and CDR2 YYNGEE. The CDR3 consists of 17 residues. DNA of the CDR3: TGTGCCAGCAGCGTCCTTGGACTAGCGGGGGGAACCGGGGAGCTGTTTTTT. This sequence encodes CASSVLGLAGGTGELFF.

The J gene is TRBJ1-1, the V gene TRBV5-1; 9 positions match TRBD1. The germline CDR1 and CDR2 sequences are SGHRS and YFSETQ. J was trimmed by 1 base and V by 4 bases; bases with no gene match: 5. CDR3 length equals 15 residues. The CDR3 DNA reads TGCGCCAGCAGCATCCTGGGACAGGGGAACACTGAAGCTTTCTTT. The encoded protein is CASSILGQGNTEAFF.

The chain couples TRBV28 to TRBJ2-2, with D uncertain. The V gene lost 5 bases and the J gene lost 4 bases, with 8 bases spanning the gap. The CDR3 runs 13 residues. The germline gives CDR1 MDHEN, CDR2 SYDVKM. The CDR3 protein is CASSALTTGELFF. The CDR3 DNA reads as TGTGCCAGCAGTGCTCTAACCACCGGGGAGCTGTTTTTT.

This clone has a single count. V usage is TRBV12-5 and J usage is TRBJ1-2; TRBD1 agrees at 7 bases. V was clipped by 0 bases and J by 14 bases; unmatched bases: 6. Germline CDR1 and CDR2: LGHNT and FRNRAP. The CDR3 spans 12 residues. The CDR3 region has the DNA TGTGCTAGTGGTTTGGTATGGGGACAGTTGACCTTC. Its protein product is CASGLVWGQLTF.

This rearrangement joins TRBV5-1 to TRBJ2-1; 8 positions agree with TRBD2. The V and J ends lost 4 bases and 3 bases, in that order; junction bases with no gene match: 6. The CDR3 loop spans 15 amino acids. CDR1 and CDR2 (germline): SGHRS, YFSETQ. The CDR3 region has the DNA TGCGCCAGCAGCAGCCGGGGGGGCAGCTACAATGAGCAGTTCTTC. Amino acids: CASSSRGGSYNEQFF.

This clone was recorded a few times. The chain couples TRBV6-9 to TRBJ2-7; a possible D gene is TRBD1 (6 bases). CDR1 and CDR2 (germline): MNHGY, SVAAGI. V was shortened by 3 bases and J by 3 bases, with 15 bases between the two germline ends. The CDR3 extends over 15 amino acids. The CDR3 nucleotides are TGTGCCAGCAGTTACGGACAGCCTAACGTCTACGAGCAGTACTTC. Translation gives CASSYGQPNVYEQYF.

The rearrangement links TRBV25-1 to TRBJ1-1; TRBD1 might be the D (6 bases). There are 13 residues in the CDR3. Trimming stripped 2 bases from V and 3 bases from J, with 7 bases between. In germline, CDR1 is MGHDK, CDR2 SYGVNS. The CDR3 coding sequence is TGTGCCAGCAGTGAACAGGGGTACACTGAAGCTTTCTTT. Translated, it gives CASSEQGYTEAFF.

This chain connects TRBV4-1 to TRBJ2-1; 12 nucleotides agree with TRBD2. Germline trimming cut 5 bases from V and 4 bases from J; bases unmatched to any gene: 3. CDR1 and CDR2 (germline): MGHRA, YSYEKL. This CDR3 is 15 amino acids long. The CDR3 spells CASSATSGSYNEQFF. DNA for the CDR3: TGCGCCAGCAGCGCGACTAGCGGGAGTTACAATGAGCAGTTCTTC.

The sample holds one count of this clone. This rearrangement joins TRBV6-5 to TRBJ2-3, with a possible D match to TRBD2 (6 bases). Germline V CDR1 and CDR2: MNHEY, SVGAGI. The CDR3 loop spans 15 amino acids. Trimming took 5 bases from V and 0 from J, leaving 12 bases between them. The CDR3 sequence is CASSQDYASTDTQYF. The CDR3 coding sequence is TGTGCCAGCAGTCAGGACTACGCTAGCACAGATACGCAGTATTTT.

The CDR3: CAVSTGEAYNEQFF. CDR3 nucleotides: TGTGCCGTATCAACGGGGGAAGCCTACAATGAGCAGTTCTTC. The V and J genes are TRBV2 and TRBJ2-1; a weak D match, TRBD2 (6 bases). Trimming removed 11 bases at V and 2 bases at J, with 16 bases between. Germline CDR1 and CDR2: SNHLY and FYNNEI. This CDR3 is 14 amino acids long. Based on the CDR3 plus reference TRBV2 and TRBJ2-1, the full variable domain is EPEVTQTPSHQVTQMGQEVILRCVPISNHLYFYWYRQILGQKVEFLVSFYNNEISEKSEIFDDQFSVERPDGSNFTLKIRSTKLEDSAMYFCAVSTGEAYNEQFFGPGTRLTVL.

The chain combines TRBV19 with TRBJ1-3; D ambiguous. The CDR3 length is 16 residues. Trimming removed 5 bases at V and 0 bases at J, with 14 bases between. CDR1 and CDR2 from the germline V gene are LNHDA and SQIVND (reference sequence). CDR3 amino acids: CASSARTGFSGNTIYF. The CDR3 nucleotides read TGTGCCAGTAGTGCACGGACGGGATTCTCTGGAAACACCATATATTTT.